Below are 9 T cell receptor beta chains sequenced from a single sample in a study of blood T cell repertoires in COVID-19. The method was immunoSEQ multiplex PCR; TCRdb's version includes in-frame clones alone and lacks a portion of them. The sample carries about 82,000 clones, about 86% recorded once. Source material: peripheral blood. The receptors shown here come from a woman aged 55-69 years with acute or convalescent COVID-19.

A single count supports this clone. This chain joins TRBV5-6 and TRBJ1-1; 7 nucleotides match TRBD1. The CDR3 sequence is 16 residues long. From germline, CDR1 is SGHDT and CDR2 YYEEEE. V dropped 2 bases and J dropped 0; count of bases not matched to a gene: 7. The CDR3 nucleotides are TGTGCCAGCAGCTTTGGCCAGGGGGGCTTGAACACTGAAGCTTTCTTT. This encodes CASSFGQGGLNTEAFF.

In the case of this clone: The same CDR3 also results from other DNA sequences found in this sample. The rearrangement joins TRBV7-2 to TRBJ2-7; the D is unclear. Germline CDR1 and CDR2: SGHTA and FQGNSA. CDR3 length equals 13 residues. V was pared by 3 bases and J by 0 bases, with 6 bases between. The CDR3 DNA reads TGTGCCAGCAGCTTTGGTAGCTCCTACGAGCAGTACTTC. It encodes CASSFGSSYEQYF.

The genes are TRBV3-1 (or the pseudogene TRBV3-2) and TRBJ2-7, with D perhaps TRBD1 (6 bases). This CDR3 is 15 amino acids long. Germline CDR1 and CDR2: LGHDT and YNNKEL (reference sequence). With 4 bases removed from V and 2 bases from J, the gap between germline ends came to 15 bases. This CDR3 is CASSRATGITYEQYF. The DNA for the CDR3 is TGTGCCAGCAGCCGGGCAACAGGGATCACCTACGAGCAGTACTTC.

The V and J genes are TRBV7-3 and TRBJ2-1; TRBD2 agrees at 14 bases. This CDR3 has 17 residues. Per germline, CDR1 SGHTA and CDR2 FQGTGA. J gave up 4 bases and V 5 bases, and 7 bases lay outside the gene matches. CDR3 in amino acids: CASSPTSGGARYNEQFF. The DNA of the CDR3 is TGTGCCAGCAGCCCGACTAGCGGGGGGGCCCGATACAATGAGCAGTTCTTC.

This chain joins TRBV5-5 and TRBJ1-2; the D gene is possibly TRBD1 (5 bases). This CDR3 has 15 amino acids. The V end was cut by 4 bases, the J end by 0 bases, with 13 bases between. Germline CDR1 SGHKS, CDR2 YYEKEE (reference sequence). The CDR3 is CASSPRSGPNYGYTF. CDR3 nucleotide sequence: TGTGCCAGCAGCCCCAGGTCAGGGCCTAACTATGGCTACACCTTC.

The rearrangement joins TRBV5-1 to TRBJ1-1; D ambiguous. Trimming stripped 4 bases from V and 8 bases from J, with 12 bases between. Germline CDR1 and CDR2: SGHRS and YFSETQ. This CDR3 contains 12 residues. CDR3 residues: CASSRPGGEAFF. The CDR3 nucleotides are TGCGCCAGCAGCAGGCCCGGAGGGGAAGCTTTCTTT. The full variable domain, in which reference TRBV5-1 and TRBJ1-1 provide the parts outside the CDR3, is KAGVTQTPRYLIKTRGQQVTLSCSPISGHRSVSWYQQTPGQGLQFLFEYFSETQRNKGNFPGRFSGRQFSNSRSEMNVSTLELGDSALYLCASSRPGGEAFFGQGTRLTVV.

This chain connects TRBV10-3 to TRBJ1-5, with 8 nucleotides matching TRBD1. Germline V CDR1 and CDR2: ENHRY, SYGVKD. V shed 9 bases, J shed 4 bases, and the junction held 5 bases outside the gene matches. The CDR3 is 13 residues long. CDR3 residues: CAIGQGVNQPQHF. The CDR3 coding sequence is TGTGCCATAGGACAGGGCGTAAATCAGCCCCAGCATTTT.

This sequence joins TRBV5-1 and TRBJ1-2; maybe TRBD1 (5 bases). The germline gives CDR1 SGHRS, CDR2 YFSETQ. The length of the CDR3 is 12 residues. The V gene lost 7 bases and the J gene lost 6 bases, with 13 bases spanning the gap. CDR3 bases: TGCGCCAGCTCCCAGGGCCAAAATGGCTACACCTTC. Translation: CASSQGQNGYTF. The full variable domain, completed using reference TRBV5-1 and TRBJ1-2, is KAGVTQTPRYLIKTRGQQVTLSCSPISGHRSVSWYQQTPGQGLQFLFEYFSETQRNKGNFPGRFSGRQFSNSRSEMNVSTLELGDSALYLCASSQGQNGYTFGSGTRLTVV.

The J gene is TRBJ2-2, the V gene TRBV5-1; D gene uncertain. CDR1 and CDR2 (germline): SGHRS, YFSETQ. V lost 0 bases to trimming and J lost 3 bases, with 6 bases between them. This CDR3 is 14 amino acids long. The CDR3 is CASSLDRDTGELFF. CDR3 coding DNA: TGCGCCAGCAGCTTGGACCGGGACACCGGGGAGCTGTTTTTT.